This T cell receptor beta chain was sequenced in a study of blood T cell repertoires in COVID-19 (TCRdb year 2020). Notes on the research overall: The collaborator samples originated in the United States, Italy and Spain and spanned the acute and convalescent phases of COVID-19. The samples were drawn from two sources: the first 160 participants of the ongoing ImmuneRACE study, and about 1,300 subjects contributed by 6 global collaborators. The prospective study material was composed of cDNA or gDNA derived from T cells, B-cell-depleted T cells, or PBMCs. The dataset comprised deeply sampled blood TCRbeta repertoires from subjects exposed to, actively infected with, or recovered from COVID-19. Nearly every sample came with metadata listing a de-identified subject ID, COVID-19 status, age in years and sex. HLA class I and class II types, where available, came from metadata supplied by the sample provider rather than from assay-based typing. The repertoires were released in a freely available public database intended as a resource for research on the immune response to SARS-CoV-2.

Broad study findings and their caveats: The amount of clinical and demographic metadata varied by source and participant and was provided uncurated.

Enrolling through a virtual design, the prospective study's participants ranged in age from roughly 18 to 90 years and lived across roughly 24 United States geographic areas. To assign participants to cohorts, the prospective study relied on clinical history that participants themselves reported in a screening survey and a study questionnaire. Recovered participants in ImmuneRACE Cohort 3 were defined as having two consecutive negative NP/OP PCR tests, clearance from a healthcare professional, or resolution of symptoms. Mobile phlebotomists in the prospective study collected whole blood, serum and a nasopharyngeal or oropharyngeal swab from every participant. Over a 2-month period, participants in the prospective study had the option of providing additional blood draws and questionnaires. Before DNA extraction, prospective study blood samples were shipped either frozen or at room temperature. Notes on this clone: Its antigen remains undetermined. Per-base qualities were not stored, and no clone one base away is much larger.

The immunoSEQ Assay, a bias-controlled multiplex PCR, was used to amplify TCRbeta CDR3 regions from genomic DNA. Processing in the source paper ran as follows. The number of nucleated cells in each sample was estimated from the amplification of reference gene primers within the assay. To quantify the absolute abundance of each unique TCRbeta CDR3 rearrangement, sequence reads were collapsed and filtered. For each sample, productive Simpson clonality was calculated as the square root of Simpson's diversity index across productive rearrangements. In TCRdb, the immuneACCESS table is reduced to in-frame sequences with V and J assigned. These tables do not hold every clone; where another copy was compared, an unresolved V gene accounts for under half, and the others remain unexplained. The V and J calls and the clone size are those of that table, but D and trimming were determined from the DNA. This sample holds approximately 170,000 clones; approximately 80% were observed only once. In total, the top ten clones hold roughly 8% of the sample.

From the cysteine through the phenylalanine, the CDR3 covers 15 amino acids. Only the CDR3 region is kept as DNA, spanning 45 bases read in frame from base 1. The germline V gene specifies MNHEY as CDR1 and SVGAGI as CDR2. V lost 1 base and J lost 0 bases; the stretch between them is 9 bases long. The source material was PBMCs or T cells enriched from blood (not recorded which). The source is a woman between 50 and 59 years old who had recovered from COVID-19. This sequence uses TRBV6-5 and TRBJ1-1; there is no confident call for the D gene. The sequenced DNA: TGTGCCAGCAGTTACTATTACAGCCTGAACACTGAAGCTTTCTTT. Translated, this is CASSYYYSLNTEAFF.